A selection of T cell receptor beta chains follows, all from one sample in a study of human T cells and chemical hapten exposure. Via MiXCR, TCRdb re-called the RACE reads, giving one row per CDR3 protein. The sample records roughly 120,000 distinct CDR3 sequences, 9.5% to 13% being singletons. Specimen: whole blood, collected in connection with sensitization to the hapten diphenylcyclopropenone (DPC). These receptors were collected from a woman aged 50 to 60 with alopecia areata. Some clones in this sample may be carry-over from other donors' samples. Both conserved end residues are part of each CDR3. Each record gives: V gene, D gene, clone size, J gene, CDR3 protein, CDR3 DNA. The D gene is left open where the match is weak. Only some rows state a clone size, as once, few, many or a class for expanded clones.

v_gene: TRBV10-2
d_gene: TRBD2
abundance: many
j_gene: TRBJ2-1
CDR3aa: CASTPLAGGRTYNEQFF
CDR3nt: TGCGCCAGCACCCCGCTAGCGGGAGGACGGACATACAATGAGCAGTTCTTC

v_gene: TRBV7-6
d_gene: TRBD2
abundance: .
j_gene: TRBJ2-1
CDR3aa: CASTTGTSGRDEQFF
CDR3nt: TGTGCCAGCACTACCGGGACTAGCGGTAGGGATGAGCAGTTCTTC

v_gene: TRBV2
d_gene: .
abundance: many
j_gene: TRBJ1-5
CDR3aa: CASSGGRGLGQPQHF
CDR3nt: TGTGCCAGCAGTGGAGGGCGAGGGTTGGGTCAGCCCCAGCATTTT

v_gene: TRBV25-1
d_gene: .
abundance: .
j_gene: TRBJ2-3
CDR3aa: CASIQDTQYF
CDR3nt: TGTGCCAGCATCCAAGATACGCAGTATTTT

v_gene: TRBV9
d_gene: .
abundance: many
j_gene: TRBJ2-1
CDR3aa: CASSVAGTASYNEQFF
CDR3nt: TGTGCCAGCAGCGTAGCGGGGACCGCATCCTACAATGAGCAGTTCTTC

v_gene: TRBV3-1
d_gene: .
abundance: .
j_gene: TRBJ1-1
CDR3aa: CASSQEFPGWYMNTEAFF
CDR3nt: TGTGCCAGCAGCCAAGAGTTCCCAGGTTGGTACATGAACACTGAAGCTTTCTTT

v_gene: TRBV28
d_gene: .
abundance: many
j_gene: TRBJ1-5
CDR3aa: CASSGRTDNQPQHF
CDR3nt: TGTGCCAGCAGTGGTCGGACAGACAATCAGCCCCAGCATTTT

v_gene: TRBV4-2
d_gene: .
abundance: many
j_gene: TRBJ2-5
CDR3aa: CASSQVIQKQETQYF
CDR3nt: TGTGCCAGCAGCCAAGTTATACAGAAACAAGAGACCCAGTACTTC

v_gene: TRBV7-6
d_gene: TRBD1
abundance: many
j_gene: TRBJ2-3
CDR3aa: CASSLEGQGADTQYF
CDR3nt: TGTGCCAGCAGCTTAGAAGGACAGGGGGCAGATACGCAGTATTTT

v_gene: TRBV12-3/TRBV12-4
d_gene: .
abundance: few
j_gene: TRBJ2-1
CDR3aa: CASSFQHNEQFF
CDR3nt: TGTGCCAGCAGTTTTCAACACAATGAGCAGTTCTTC

v_gene: TRBV7-9
d_gene: TRBD2
abundance: few
j_gene: TRBJ2-1
CDR3aa: CASTASGGFSEQFF
CDR3nt: TGTGCCTCTACAGCTAGCGGTGGGTTTAGCGAGCAGTTCTTC

v_gene: TRBV5-1
d_gene: TRBD1
abundance: few
j_gene: TRBJ2-1
CDR3aa: CASSLDRGRISEQFF
CDR3nt: TGCGCCAGCAGCTTGGATAGGGGGCGTATATCTGAGCAGTTCTTC

v_gene: TRBV2
d_gene: .
abundance: .
j_gene: TRBJ1-5
CDR3aa: CASSAEKHSNQPQHF
CDR3nt: TGTGCCAGCAGTGCGGAGAAGCATAGCAATCAGCCCCAGCATTTT

v_gene: TRBV7-9
d_gene: TRBD2
abundance: few
j_gene: TRBJ2-1
CDR3aa: CASSPIRTSGRVPGSYNEQFF
CDR3nt: TGTGCCAGCAGCCCGATCCGGACTAGCGGGAGGGTCCCCGGTTCCTACAATGAGCAGTTCTTC

v_gene: TRBV18
d_gene: TRBD1
abundance: few
j_gene: TRBJ1-1
CDR3aa: CASSPKDRGGPNTEAFF
CDR3nt: TGTGCCAGCTCACCGAAGGACAGGGGGGGGCCGAACACTGAAGCTTTCTTT

v_gene: TRBV18
d_gene: TRBD2
abundance: many
j_gene: TRBJ2-7
CDR3aa: CASSPPERGALKEQYF
CDR3nt: TGTGCCAGCTCACCACCGGAGCGGGGGGCCCTGAAAGAGCAGTACTTC

v_gene: TRBV7-2
d_gene: TRBD2
abundance: many
j_gene: TRBJ2-5
CDR3aa: CASSLFILAGGGQETQYF
CDR3nt: TGTGCCAGCAGCTTATTTATCCTGGCGGGGGGAGGCCAAGAGACCCAGTACTTC

v_gene: TRBV6-1
d_gene: .
abundance: .
j_gene: TRBJ1-5
CDR3aa: CASSEAAVYSNQPQHF
CDR3nt: TGTGCCAGCAGTGAAGCCGCGGTCTATAGCAATCAGCCCCAGCATTTT

v_gene: TRBV7-6
d_gene: .
abundance: .
j_gene: TRBJ2-5
CDR3aa: CASSVAGDGREETQYF
CDR3nt: TGTGCCAGCAGCGTAGCAGGTGACGGACGAGAAGAGACCCAGTACTTC

v_gene: TRBV29-1
d_gene: .
abundance: few
j_gene: TRBJ2-7
CDR3aa: CSVEVTYEQYF
CDR3nt: TGCAGCGTTGAAGTGACGTACGAGCAGTACTTC

v_gene: TRBV6-5
d_gene: .
abundance: .
j_gene: TRBJ1-1
CDR3aa: CASSPAGRSQAFF
CDR3nt: TGTGCCAGCAGCCCCGCGGGGAGATCTCAAGCTTTCTTT

v_gene: TRBV18
d_gene: .
abundance: many
j_gene: TRBJ1-1
CDR3aa: CASSPPSLSNTEAFF
CDR3nt: TGTGCCAGCTCACCACCGTCACTGTCGAACACTGAAGCTTTCTTT

v_gene: TRBV5-1
d_gene: .
abundance: few
j_gene: TRBJ2-6
CDR3aa: CASSTGTTTSGANVLTF
CDR3nt: TGCGCCAGCAGCACCGGGACAACGACCTCTGGGGCCAACGTCCTGACTTTC

v_gene: TRBV29-1
d_gene: TRBD2
abundance: few
j_gene: TRBJ2-1
CDR3aa: CSVGISGRVSSYNEQFF
CDR3nt: TGCAGCGTTGGGATTAGCGGGAGGGTAAGCTCCTACAATGAGCAGTTCTTC

v_gene: TRBV18
d_gene: .
abundance: many
j_gene: TRBJ1-4
CDR3aa: CASRPVSNEKLFF
CDR3nt: TGTGCCAGCCGGCCGGTCTCTAATGAAAAACTGTTTTTT

v_gene: TRBV7-2
d_gene: .
abundance: many
j_gene: TRBJ2-5
CDR3aa: CASSFGEQETQYF
CDR3nt: TGTGCCAGCAGCTTCGGGGAACAAGAGACCCAGTACTTC

v_gene: TRBV7-2
d_gene: .
abundance: many
j_gene: TRBJ2-1
CDR3aa: CASSSIHNEQFF
CDR3nt: TGTGCCAGCAGCTCTATTCACAATGAGCAGTTCTTC

v_gene: TRBV11-2
d_gene: .
abundance: .
j_gene: TRBJ2-2
CDR3aa: CASSLEARPNTGELFF
CDR3nt: TGTGCCAGCAGCTTAGAGGCCCGACCGAACACCGGGGAGCTGTTTTTT

v_gene: TRBV5-1
d_gene: .
abundance: .
j_gene: TRBJ1-1
CDR3aa: CASSSQGLNTEAFF
CDR3nt: TGCGCCAGCAGCTCCCAGGGCCTGAACACTGAAGCTTTCTTT

v_gene: TRBV5-1
d_gene: .
abundance: .
j_gene: TRBJ2-5
CDR3aa: CASSLGQNQETQYF
CDR3nt: TGCGCCAGCAGCTTGGGGCAGAACCAAGAGACCCAGTACTTC

v_gene: TRBV10-3
d_gene: TRBD1
abundance: few
j_gene: TRBJ2-3
CDR3aa: CAISESGRGPNTQYF
CDR3nt: TGTGCCATCAGTGAGTCAGGCAGGGGGCCGAATACGCAGTATTTT

v_gene: TRBV12-3/TRBV12-4
d_gene: TRBD1
abundance: many
j_gene: TRBJ2-7
CDR3aa: CASSLVGTGSSYEQYF
CDR3nt: TGTGCCAGCAGTTTAGTTGGGACAGGTAGCTCCTACGAGCAGTACTTC

v_gene: TRBV28
d_gene: .
abundance: few
j_gene: TRBJ2-3
CDR3aa: CASIENQGDTQYF
CDR3nt: TGTGCCAGCATTGAGAATCAAGGGGATACGCAGTATTTT

v_gene: TRBV29-1
d_gene: TRBD2
abundance: many
j_gene: TRBJ2-1
CDR3aa: CSVIAGVYNEQFF
CDR3nt: TGCAGCGTTATAGCGGGAGTCTACAATGAGCAGTTCTTC

v_gene: TRBV2
d_gene: .
abundance: few
j_gene: TRBJ2-2
CDR3aa: CASSVQYSRELFF
CDR3nt: TGTGCCAGCAGTGTCCAGTATAGTCGGGAGCTGTTTTTT

v_gene: TRBV5-1
d_gene: TRBD2
abundance: many
j_gene: TRBJ2-5
CDR3aa: CASSRGLAGHQETQYF
CDR3nt: TGCGCCAGCAGCCGAGGACTAGCGGGACACCAAGAGACCCAGTACTTC

v_gene: TRBV5-4
d_gene: TRBD1
abundance: .
j_gene: TRBJ1-2
CDR3aa: CASGTGGDRYGYTF
CDR3nt: TGTGCCAGTGGGACAGGGGGTGACCGCTATGGCTACACCTTC

v_gene: TRBV7-2
d_gene: .
abundance: .
j_gene: TRBJ1-6
CDR3aa: CASSRTWTSPLHF
CDR3nt: TGTGCCAGCAGCCGAACCTGGACGTCACCCCTCCACTTT

v_gene: TRBV19
d_gene: .
abundance: many
j_gene: TRBJ2-7
CDR3aa: CASRGTSRGEQYF
CDR3nt: TGTGCCAGTAGAGGGACGTCTCGGGGCGAGCAGTACTTC

v_gene: TRBV6-2/TRBV6-3
d_gene: TRBD2
abundance: .
j_gene: TRBJ2-3
CDR3aa: CATRLAGGNTQYF
CDR3nt: TGTGCCACCCGACTAGCGGGAGGAAATACGCAGTATTTT

v_gene: TRBV4-3
d_gene: TRBD2
abundance: few
j_gene: TRBJ2-2
CDR3aa: CASSPTSGGPNTGELFF
CDR3nt: TGCGCCAGCAGCCCGACTAGCGGGGGCCCGAACACCGGGGAGCTGTTTTTT

v_gene: TRBV6-2/TRBV6-3
d_gene: .
abundance: many
j_gene: TRBJ1-3
CDR3aa: CASRRRVSGNTIYF
CDR3nt: TGTGCCAGCAGACGCCGGGTCTCTGGAAACACCATATATTTT

v_gene: TRBV6-2/TRBV6-3
d_gene: .
abundance: .
j_gene: TRBJ1-1
CDR3aa: CASSYPGSMNTEAFF
CDR3nt: TGTGCCAGCAGTTATCCAGGGTCCATGAACACTGAAGCTTTCTTT

v_gene: TRBV28
d_gene: .
abundance: few
j_gene: TRBJ1-3
CDR3aa: CATHQGAGNTIYF
CDR3nt: TGTGCCACCCACCAGGGTGCTGGAAACACCATATATTTT

v_gene: TRBV28
d_gene: TRBD2
abundance: .
j_gene: TRBJ2-7
CDR3aa: CAIQGASGGYEQYF
CDR3nt: TGTGCCATCCAAGGGGCTAGCGGGGGCTACGAGCAGTACTTC

v_gene: TRBV6-2/TRBV6-3
d_gene: .
abundance: many
j_gene: TRBJ2-2
CDR3aa: CASSYSREAGELFF
CDR3nt: TGTGCCAGCAGTTACTCACGAGAGGCCGGGGAGCTGTTTTTT

v_gene: TRBV3-1
d_gene: .
abundance: many
j_gene: TRBJ1-3
CDR3aa: CASSQSSHGNTIYF
CDR3nt: TGTGCCAGCAGCCAATCGAGTCACGGAAACACCATATATTTT

v_gene: TRBV11-2
d_gene: .
abundance: few
j_gene: TRBJ2-1
CDR3aa: CASRLEPTQEQFF
CDR3nt: TGTGCCAGCAGACTAGAACCCACGCAAGAGCAGTTCTTC

v_gene: TRBV7-2
d_gene: TRBD2
abundance: many
j_gene: TRBJ2-3
CDR3aa: CASSGGTSGSPRYTQYF
CDR3nt: TGTGCCAGCAGCGGAGGGACTAGCGGGAGCCCGAGGTATACGCAGTATTTT

v_gene: TRBV7-9
d_gene: .
abundance: many
j_gene: TRBJ1-2
CDR3aa: CASSPRAALNYGYTF
CDR3nt: TGTGCCAGCAGCCCGCGGGCAGCTCTTAACTATGGCTACACCTTC

v_gene: TRBV9
d_gene: .
abundance: once
j_gene: TRBJ1-2
CDR3aa: CASNPRETSIGNYGYTF
CDR3nt: TGTGCCAGCAATCCACGGGAAACATCAATTGGAAACTATGGCTACACCTTC

v_gene: TRBV4-2
d_gene: TRBD2
abundance: many
j_gene: TRBJ2-3
CDR3aa: CASSQGSGVVTDTQYF
CDR3nt: TGTGCCAGCAGCCAGGGAAGCGGGGTAGTGACAGATACGCAGTATTTT

v_gene: TRBV28
d_gene: .
abundance: .
j_gene: TRBJ1-2
CDR3aa: CASYQGNGYTF
CDR3nt: TGTGCCAGCTATCAGGGCAATGGCTACACCTTC

v_gene: TRBV29-1
d_gene: TRBD1
abundance: many
j_gene: TRBJ2-5
CDR3aa: CSVYPGQETQYF
CDR3nt: TGCAGCGTTTATCCGGGACAGGAGACCCAGTACTTC